The 16 T cell receptor beta chains below come from one sample, sequenced in a study of cytomegalovirus exposure and HLA in healthy donors. Primers for the PCR totalled 60 Vbeta and 13 Jbeta. Clones were sequenced by immunoSEQ multiplex PCR, and TCRdb holds only the in-frame ones, with some missing. The sample consists of 140,000 or so clones, 76% of them appearing once. Sequences were obtained from PBMCs. The receptors come from a man in his forties or fifties in good health and CMV-seronegative.

This chain connects TRBV15 to TRBJ2-7; 7 bases line up with TRBD1. Germline lookup yields CDR1 LNHNV and CDR2 YYDKDF (reference sequence). CDR3 length: 21 residues. DNA for the CDR3: TGTGAAACACCCCCCCGGTCCCCAGTGGGTAAACAGGGGATAGAGGGTTACGAGCAGTACTTC. It translates to CETPPRSPVGKQGIEGYEQYF.

V and J are TRBV11-2 and TRBJ2-1, with D perhaps matching TRBD1 (6 bases). The V gene lost 5 bases and the J gene lost 1 base, with 12 bases spanning the gap. This CDR3 region has 15 residues. Looked up from germline, CDR1 is SGHAT and CDR2 is FQNNGV. The CDR3 nucleotides are TGTGCCAGCAGCCCTACTCAGGGGTCCTACAATGAGCAGTTCTTC. This translates into CASSPTQGSYNEQFF.

The gene calls are TRBV5-1 and TRBJ1-1, with D perhaps TRBD1 (6 bases). Germline CDR1 SGHRS, CDR2 YFSETQ. Trimming shortened V by 0 bases and J by 5 bases, and 11 bases separated the two germline ends. There are 14 residues in the CDR3. The CDR3 DNA reads TGCGCCAGCAGCTTGGAGGGGGGGGTAACTGAAGCTTTCTTT. It encodes CASSLEGGVTEAFF.

The chain links TRBV19 to TRBJ2-5; 7 nucleotides line up with TRBD1. The length of the CDR3 is 13 residues. V trimming: 3 bases; J trimming: 3 bases; junction bases outside the gene matches: 1. Germline loops: CDR1 LNHDA, CDR2 SQIVND (reference sequence). CDR3 protein: CASSMGQKETQYF. The CDR3 nucleotides are TGTGCCAGTAGTATGGGACAGAAAGAGACCCAGTACTTC.

The chain has TRBV5-8 and TRBJ2-7, with 9 nucleotides matching TRBD1. The trim removed 4 bases at V and 1 base at J, leaving 12 bases unmatched. The CDR3 runs 17 residues. CDR1 and CDR2 (germline): SGHTS, YDEGEE. CDR3 nucleotides: TGTGCCAGCAGCCCACTGGGGGACAGGGCTTCTTCCTACGAGCAGTACTTC. This codes for CASSPLGDRASSYEQYF. Filled out from reference TRBV5-8 and TRBJ2-7, the complete variable domain reads EAGVTQSPTHLIKTRGQQATLRCSPISGHTSVYWYQQALGLGLQFLLWYDEGEERNRGNFPPRFSGRQFPNYSSELNVNALELEDSALYLCASSPLGDRASSYEQYFGPGTRLTVT.

This clone was observed a single time. The chain employs TRBV4-2 and TRBJ2-3, with D possibly matching TRBD2 (5 bases). The germline gives CDR1 LGHNA, CDR2 YNFKEQ. CDR3 size: 14 residues. Trimming removed 4 bases from V and 2 bases from J, with 10 bases in between. This chain's CDR3 is CASSPGENTDTQYF. Written as DNA, the CDR3 is TGTGCCAGCAGCCCCGGGGAGAACACAGATACGCAGTATTTT.

CDR3 nucleotides: TGCGCCAGCAGCTCGGAGAACTACGAGCAGTACTTC. Its protein product is CASSSENYEQYF. V usage is TRBV5-1 and J usage is TRBJ2-7; D ambiguous. CDR1 and CDR2 from the germline V gene are SGHRS and YFSETQ. The CDR3 spans 12 residues. Trimming cost V 3 bases and J 3 bases, with 7 bases left between them.

The genes are TRBV12-5 and TRBJ2-1; 7 positions agree with TRBD2. Germline trimming cut 4 bases from V and 6 bases from J; bases unmatched to any gene: 3. Germline CDR1 reads LGHNT; CDR2 reads FRNRAP. This CDR3 has 13 amino acids. The CDR3 spells CASGSTSVNEQFF. The CDR3 nucleotides read TGTGCTAGTGGTTCAACTAGCGTCAATGAGCAGTTCTTC.

The CDR3 DNA follows: TGTGCCTGGAGTATGGGGCACTACGAGCAGTACTTC. It codes for CAWSMGHYEQYF. The chain links TRBV30 to TRBJ2-7; the D gene is possibly TRBD1 (5 bases). This CDR3 has 12 amino acids. V gave up 2 bases and J gave up 3 bases, with 8 bases separating them. Germline-derived CDR1 and CDR2 are GTSNPN and SVGIG (reference sequence).

CDR3 bases: TGTGCCAGCAGGGCGGACTACGAACTAGCGGGAGGAGAGACCCAGTACTTC. It is translated as CASRADYELAGGETQYF. The chain recombines TRBV7-2 with TRBJ2-5; 12 positions agree with TRBD2. Germline V gene sequence: CDR1 SGHTA, CDR2 FQGNSA. The V and J ends lost 6 bases and 4 bases, in that order; junction bases with no gene match: 12. The CDR3 has 17 amino acids.

This clone has only one observation. The chain links TRBV4-3 to TRBJ2-7; 7 bases are a match to TRBD1. Per the germline V gene, CDR1 is LGHNA and CDR2 is YSLEER. This CDR3 region has 14 residues. Losses at the gene ends were 4 bases for V and 3 bases for J; bases not matched to a gene: 6. DNA for the CDR3: TGCGCCAGCAGCCCAGGCAGGGGGTACTACGAGCAGTACTTC. Protein product: CASSPGRGYYEQYF.

Only one count was recorded for this clone. CDR3 nucleotides: TGTGCCAGCAGCTTAGCCGGGACAGGGAATGAAAAACTGTTTTTT. The encoded protein is CASSLAGTGNEKLFF. This chain joins TRBV7-2 and TRBJ1-4, with 9 nucleotides matching TRBD1. Trimming removed 0 bases from V and 5 bases from J; junction bases left unmatched: 1. Germline V lookup: CDR1 SGHTA, CDR2 FQGNSA. This CDR3 region has 15 residues.

The genes are TRBV2 and TRBJ2-7; TRBD1 might be the D (6 bases). The CDR3 is made up of 13 amino acids. Trimming stripped 6 bases from V and 2 bases from J, with 11 bases between. Per germline, CDR1 SNHLY and CDR2 FYNNEI. CDR3 residues: CASSWTETYEQYF. The CDR3 DNA reads as TGTGCCAGCAGCTGGACAGAAACCTACGAGCAGTACTTC.

About this clone: In the same sample, other DNA sequences code for this CDR3. The chain has TRBV6-5 and TRBJ2-1, with TRBD2 matching 10 bases. This CDR3 contains 14 residues. Germline V gene data show CDR1 as MNHEY and CDR2 as SVGAGI. The junction had 4 bases not matched to a gene; V was cut back by 7 bases and J by 4 bases. CDR3 sequence: CASTPSGGYNEQFF. CDR3 bases: TGTGCCAGCACCCCTAGCGGGGGTTACAATGAGCAGTTCTTC.

The chain recombines TRBV9 with TRBJ2-3, with TRBD1 as a possible D gene (5 bases). This CDR3 comprises 14 residues. With 0 bases removed from V and 2 bases from J, the gap between germline ends came to 7 bases. From germline, CDR1 is SGDLS and CDR2 YYNGEE. CDR3 sequence reads: CASSVEQVTDTQYF. The CDR3 DNA follows: TGTGCCAGCAGCGTAGAACAGGTCACAGATACGCAGTATTTT.

J is TRBJ2-2 and V is TRBV27, with 7 bases matching TRBD2. Per germline, CDR1 MNHEY and CDR2 SMNVEV (reference sequence). The V gene end was trimmed by 5 bases and the J gene end by 4 bases; junction bases not matched to a gene: 16. The CDR3 totals 18 residues. CDR3 DNA: TGTGCCAGCAGTCTACCCTTCAAAGGAGCGGGAAGCACCGGGGAGCTGTTTTTT. Its translation is CASSLPFKGAGSTGELFF.